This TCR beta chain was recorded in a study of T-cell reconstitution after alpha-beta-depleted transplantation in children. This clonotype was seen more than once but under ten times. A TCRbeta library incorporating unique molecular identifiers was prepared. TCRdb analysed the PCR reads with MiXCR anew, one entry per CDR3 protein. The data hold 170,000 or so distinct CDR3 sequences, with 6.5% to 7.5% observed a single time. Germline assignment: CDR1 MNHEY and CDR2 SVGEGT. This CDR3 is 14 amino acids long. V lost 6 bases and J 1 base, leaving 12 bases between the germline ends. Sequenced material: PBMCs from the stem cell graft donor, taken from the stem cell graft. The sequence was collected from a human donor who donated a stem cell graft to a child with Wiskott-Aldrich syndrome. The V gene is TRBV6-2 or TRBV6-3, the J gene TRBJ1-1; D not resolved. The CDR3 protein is CASREDYSNTEAFF. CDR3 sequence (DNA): TGTGCCAGCAGGGAAGATTATTCGAACACTGAAGCTTTCTTT.